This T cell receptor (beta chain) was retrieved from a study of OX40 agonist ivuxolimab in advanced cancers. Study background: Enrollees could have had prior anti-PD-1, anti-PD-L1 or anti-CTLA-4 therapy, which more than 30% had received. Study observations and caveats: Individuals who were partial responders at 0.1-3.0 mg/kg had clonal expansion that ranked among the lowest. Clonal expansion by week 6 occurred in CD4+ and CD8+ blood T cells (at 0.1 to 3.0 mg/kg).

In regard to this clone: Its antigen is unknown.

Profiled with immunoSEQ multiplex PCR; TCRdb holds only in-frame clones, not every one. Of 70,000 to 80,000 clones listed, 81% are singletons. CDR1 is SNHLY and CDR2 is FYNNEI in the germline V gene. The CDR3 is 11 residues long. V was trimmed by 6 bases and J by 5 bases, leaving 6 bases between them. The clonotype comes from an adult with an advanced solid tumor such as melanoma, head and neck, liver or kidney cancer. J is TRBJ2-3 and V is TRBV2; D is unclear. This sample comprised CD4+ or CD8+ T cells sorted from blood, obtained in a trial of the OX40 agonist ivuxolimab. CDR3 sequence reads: CASSDLDTQYF. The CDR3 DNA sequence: TGTGCCAGCAGCGACTTAGATACGCAGTATTTT.